The present T cell receptor beta chain was sequenced within a study of T-cell memory formation after mild COVID-19. For the study at large: The two donors had largely donor-specific TCR clusters. Notes on the study in general: Contracting clones localized mainly to CM and EM when CD4+ and mainly to EMRA when CD8+. Clones contracting across day 15 to 85 had a balanced CD4/CD8 profile; later expanding clones leaned CD4+.

In its sample, this clonotype was seen a few times. The target antigen is unknown. CDR3 size: 12 residues. V lost 3 bases and J 5 bases, leaving 7 bases between the germline ends. TCRdb re-called the 5' RACE reads with MiXCR, one entry per CDR3 protein. The data hold around 110,000 distinct CDR3 sequences, with 12% observed a single time. V is TRBV12-3 or TRBV12-4 and J is TRBJ1-1; D gene unclear. The receptor's source is an adult woman who had mild COVID-19 (a few samples of this study predate the infection). Cell type and time point are not known. Sequenced: PBMCs or a T cell subset sorted from them (not recorded which). CDR3 nucleotide sequence: TGTGCCAGCAGTTTGGAGAAAACTGAAGCTTTCTTT. As protein: CASSLEKTEAFF.